The 23 T cell receptor beta chains given below trace back to one sample, sequenced in a study of CD4 T cells in relation to SARS-CoV-2 and coronaviruses. These receptors are not linked to any known antigen. Some clones are missing from TCRdb's copy, which holds only in-frame ones; the method was immunoSEQ multiplex PCR. The data contain more than 15,000 clones, more than 75% of them seen just once; the ten biggest clones take up 15% to 20%. Unexposed donor CD4+ T cells date from 2011-2018, before the COVID-19 pandemic. Isolation of CD4+ T cells took place after roughly nine days in culture. The material sequenced was CD4+ T cells from PBMCs, cultured in vitro. These receptor sequences come from a human donor in good health.

V gene TRBV2 combines with J gene TRBJ2-1, with a weak D call TRBD2 (6 bases). Per germline, CDR1 SNHLY and CDR2 FYNNEI. CDR3 length equals 14 residues. Trimming pared 11 bases from V and 7 bases from J, leaving 21 bases between. The DNA of the CDR3 is TGTGCCTCTCCCGGGCGGGTCGGAGGGAATGAGCAGTTCTTC. It encodes CASPGRVGGNEQFF.

This clone came up a few times. This rearrangement joins TRBV2 to TRBJ1-6; D is ambiguous. V dropped 5 bases and J dropped 10 bases, with 15 bases sitting between them. The CDR3 spans 14 residues. Germline CDR1 is SNHLY and CDR2 is FYNNEI. CDR3 loop: CASSTGQARSPLHF. The DNA for the CDR3 is TGTGCCAGCAGTACCGGGCAGGCTAGGTCACCCCTCCACTTT.

This clone was detected once. The V gene is TRBV4-1, the J gene TRBJ2-5; maybe TRBD1 (6 bases). The CDR3 loop spans 15 amino acids. Germline-derived CDR1 and CDR2 are MGHRA and YSYEKL. Trimming shortened V by 6 bases and J by 2 bases, and 16 bases separated the two germline ends. DNA for the CDR3: TGCGCCAGCAGTTCTTTTACAGGGAATCAAGAGACCCAGTACTTC. Translated: CASSSFTGNQETQYF.

This chain joins TRBV19 and TRBJ1-4, with 10 positions matching TRBD1. The germline CDR1 and CDR2 sequences are LNHDA and SQIVND (reference sequence). There are 15 residues in the CDR3. Trimming at V came to 3 bases and at J to 8 bases, leaving 6 bases not matched to a gene. The CDR3 DNA reads as TGTGCCAGTAGTATGGGGACAGGGGTCGGAGAAAAACTGTTTTTT. Its translation is CASSMGTGVGEKLFF.

This clone has more than one count but fewer than ten. The rearrangement joins TRBV4-1 to TRBJ2-7, with unresolved D. The CDR3 is made up of 17 amino acids. Trimming removed 1 base at V and 5 bases at J, with 21 bases between. Germline V gene sequence: CDR1 MGHRA, CDR2 YSYEKL. CDR3: CASSQAFSSTVRNEQYF. CDR3 nucleotides: TGCGCCAGCAGCCAAGCTTTCTCCTCGACCGTCCGGAACGAGCAGTACTTC.

J is TRBJ2-5 and V is TRBV11-2; D is unresolved. V was shortened by 3 bases and J by 4 bases, with 9 bases between the two germline ends. There are 13 residues in the CDR3. The germline CDR1 and CDR2 sequences are SGHAT and FQNNGV. CDR3 amino acids: CASSFSEAETQYF. The CDR3 DNA sequence: TGTGCCAGCAGCTTCAGTGAGGCAGAGACCCAGTACTTC.

The chain uses TRBV15 and TRBJ2-7; no firm D call. With 0 bases removed from V and 6 bases from J, the gap between germline ends came to 9 bases. CDR3 size: 13 residues. CDR1 LNHNV and CDR2 YYDKDF come from the germline V gene (reference sequence). CDR3 in amino acids: CATSRDGTLEQYF. DNA of the CDR3: TGTGCCACCAGCAGAGATGGCACGCTCGAGCAGTACTTC. Full variable domain (missing parts from reference TRBV15 and TRBJ2-7): DAMVIQNPRYQVTQFGKPVTLSCSQTLNHNVMYWYQQKSSQAPKLLFHYYDKDFNNEADTPDNFQSRRPNTSFCFLDIRSPGLGDTAMYLCATSRDGTLEQYFGPGTRLTVT.

The chain is built from TRBV9 and TRBJ2-1; D is possibly TRBD1 or TRBD2 (7 bases each). V shed 4 bases and J shed 3 bases, with 14 bases lying between them. CDR1 and CDR2 from the germline V gene are SGDLS and YYNGEE. CDR3 length equals 15 residues. Written as DNA, the CDR3 is TGTGCCAGCAGCTCAGCGGGACAGAGCTACAATGAGCAGTTCTTC. Translating it yields CASSSAGQSYNEQFF.

This clone is a singleton in its sample. The chain employs TRBV6-4 and TRBJ1-2; 7 nucleotides align to TRBD1. In germline, CDR1 is MRHNA, CDR2 SNTAGT. The V and J ends lost 6 bases and 7 bases, in that order; junction bases with no gene match: 8. This CDR3 is 13 amino acids long. The CDR3: CASRPGQAGGYTF. The CDR3 nucleotides read TGTGCCAGCAGACCCGGACAGGCCGGTGGCTACACCTTC.

The chain recombines TRBV7-8 with TRBJ2-5; 10 bases match TRBD1. Trimming took 6 bases from V and 2 from J; bases not matched to a gene: 9. Germline loops: CDR1 SGHVS, CDR2 FQNEAQ. The CDR3 contains 16 residues. The CDR3 spells CASSQQPGQGQETQYF. The CDR3 bases are TGTGCCAGCAGTCAACAACCGGGACAGGGGCAAGAGACCCAGTACTTC.

Only a few counts were recorded for this clone. This rearrangement joins TRBV7-9 to TRBJ2-7; 7 bases agree with TRBD1. Germline CDR1 is SEHNR and CDR2 is FQNEAQ (reference sequence). J lost 2 bases, V lost 5 bases, and 12 bases had no gene match. The CDR3 has 16 amino acids. The CDR3 DNA is TGTGCCAGCAGCCCACGTTTCGGGACAGCTACCTACGAGCAGTACTTC. Its translation: CASSPRFGTATYEQYF.

This clone was detected once. The chain is built from TRBV6-5 and TRBJ2-7; 9 bases match TRBD2. The trim removed 6 bases at V and 2 bases at J, leaving 5 bases unmatched. Germline V lookup: CDR1 MNHEY, CDR2 SVGAGI. This CDR3 region has 14 residues. The CDR3: CASSPGLAPYEQYF. As DNA, the CDR3 is TGTGCCAGCAGCCCAGGACTAGCGCCCTACGAGCAGTACTTC.

V and J are TRBV7-8 and TRBJ1-5; TRBD1 matches 9 bases. Germline values: CDR1 SGHVS, CDR2 FQNEAQ. Trimming cost V 4 bases and J 2 bases; bases outside gene matches: 15. This CDR3 spans 19 amino acids. For the CDR3, the DNA is TGTGCCAGCAGCTCAGCTAAGATATACAGGGGGCCGGGCAATCAGCCCCAGCATTTT. Amino acid sequence: CASSSAKIYRGPGNQPQHF.

CDR3 in DNA: TGCGCCAGCAGCCATTCAGACTCCTACGAGCAGTACTTC. Translation gives CASSHSDSYEQYF. The V and J genes are TRBV4-1 and TRBJ2-7, with unresolved D. With 3 bases removed from V and 0 bases from J, the gap between germline ends came to 6 bases. This CDR3 has 13 residues. Per germline, CDR1 MGHRA and CDR2 YSYEKL.

The V and J genes are TRBV19 and TRBJ1-2, with a possible D match to TRBD1 (5 bases). Trimming cost V 6 bases and J 3 bases, with 14 bases left between them. Looked up from germline, CDR1 is LNHDA and CDR2 is SQIVND (reference sequence). The CDR3 is 14 amino acids. The CDR3 DNA sequence: TGTGCCAGTAGGCAGGAAGGAGGGGACTATGGCTACACCTTC. It codes for CASRQEGGDYGYTF.

The J gene is TRBJ2-2, the V gene TRBV30; the D is unclear. Deletions cut 2 bases from V and 5 bases from J, with 15 bases between. Germline V gene lookup returns CDR1 GTSNPN and CDR2 SVGIG (reference sequence). The CDR3 spans 15 residues. This CDR3 is CAWSSRSSLTGELFF. CDR3 DNA: TGTGCCTGGAGTTCTAGGAGCTCCCTGACCGGGGAGCTGTTTTTT.

The chain links TRBV3-1 (or the pseudogene TRBV3-2) to TRBJ1-2; 8 positions agree with TRBD1. V lost 4 bases to trimming and J lost 6 bases; unmatched junction nucleotides: 7. Germline loops: CDR1 LGHDT, CDR2 YNNKEL (reference sequence). This CDR3 has 14 amino acids. The CDR3 DNA reads TGTGCCAGCAGCCTTAGGACAGGGAAGAATGGCTACACCTTC. Protein sequence: CASSLRTGKNGYTF.

The CDR3 spells CASSLIDSNTGELFF. The CDR3 DNA reads TGCGCCAGCAGCTTGATCGACAGCAACACCGGGGAGCTGTTTTTT. The chain uses TRBV5-1 and TRBJ2-2; D is possibly TRBD1 (5 bases). In germline, CDR1 is SGHRS, CDR2 YFSETQ. V dropped 1 base and J dropped 2 bases, with 9 bases sitting between them. The length of the CDR3 is 15 residues. The full variable domain, with the rest looked up from reference TRBV5-1 and TRBJ2-2, is KAGVTQTPRYLIKTRGQQVTLSCSPISGHRSVSWYQQTPGQGLQFLFEYFSETQRNKGNFPGRFSGRQFSNSRSEMNVSTLELGDSALYLCASSLIDSNTGELFFGEGSRLTVL.

The chain employs TRBV27 and TRBJ2-5; 11 bases map to TRBD2. Germline assignment: CDR1 MNHEY and CDR2 SMNVEV (reference sequence). The trim removed 7 bases at V and 9 bases at J, leaving 4 bases unmatched. There are 12 residues in the CDR3. In DNA form, the CDR3 reads TGTGCCAGCACCGGGACTAGCGGTTCCCAGTACTTC. Encoded protein: CASTGTSGSQYF.

This clone was counted a single time. The chain is built from TRBV7-8 and TRBJ1-6, with D perhaps matching TRBD1 (5 bases). Germline values: CDR1 SGHVS, CDR2 FQNEAQ. The V end was cut by 1 base, the J end by 7 bases, with 17 bases between. The CDR3 length is 17 residues. CDR3 DNA: TGTGCCAGCAGCTTAGAGGCAGCAGGGAATAAGAATTCACCCCTCCACTTT. Amino acid sequence: CASSLEAAGNKNSPLHF.

The chain employs TRBV21-1 and TRBJ2-1; the table's D gene call, TRBD1, was not cross checked with the DNA. TRBV21-1 is described as a pseudogene. This CDR3 region has 19 residues. CDR3 bases: TGTGCCAGCAGCAAAAAGACAGGGATCAGACCTCCTCCCTACAATGAGCAGTTCTTC. Its translation: CASSKKTGIRPPPYNEQFF.

The CDR3 loop reads CATSRSPGTSGTTTSYNEQFF. In DNA form, the CDR3 reads TGTGCCACCAGTAGAAGTCCCGGGACTAGCGGGACGACCACCTCCTACAATGAGCAGTTCTTC. The chain is built from TRBV24-1 and TRBJ2-1; 13 positions match TRBD2. The CDR3 contains 21 residues. From germline, CDR1 is KGHDR and CDR2 SFDVKD. The V segment lost 6 bases and the J segment 0 bases; nucleotides outside the gene matches: 16.

This CDR3 is CASSPRDSNQPQHF. The CDR3 DNA follows: TGTGCCAGCAGTCCTCGGGACAGCAATCAGCCCCAGCATTTT. V usage is TRBV6-5 and J usage is TRBJ1-5, with a weak D call TRBD1 (5 bases). This CDR3 has 14 amino acids. V was cut by 5 bases and J by 1 base, with 9 bases left in between. CDR1 and CDR2 from the germline V gene are MNHEY and SVGAGI.